This passage covers 21 T cell receptor beta chains from one sample sequenced in a study of CD8 T cells in Susac syndrome. When the RNA was reverse transcribed, random hexamers were used with an input of roughly 0.45 to 1 ug. TCRdb passed the immunoSEQ multiplex PCR reads through MiXCR, listing each CDR3 protein once. The profile shows nearly 200,000 distinct CDR3 sequences, roughly 96% of them singletons. Sample: CD4+ T cells from PBMCs. These receptors came from a human donor with multiple sclerosis.

This clonotype was seen only once. The rearrangement joins TRBV5-1 to TRBJ2-5, with 8 nucleotides matching TRBD2. CDR3 size: 16 residues. V shed 1 base, J shed 0 bases, and the junction held 5 bases outside the gene matches. CDR1 and CDR2 (germline): SGHRS, YFSETQ. The DNA of the CDR3 is TGCGCCAGCAGCTTGATGGTAGCGGGGTACCAAGAGACCCAGTACTTC. Encoded protein: CASSLMVAGYQETQYF.

V and J are TRBV7-2 and TRBJ2-1; D perhaps matches TRBD2 (6 bases). CDR3 length: 13 residues. The V end was cut by 7 bases, the J end by 9 bases, with 16 bases between. Germline V CDR1 and CDR2: SGHTA, FQGNSA. CDR3 DNA: TGTGCCAGCACGCCGACTAGTTCCCGTGAGCAGTTCTTC. Translated: CASTPTSSREQFF.

The chain uses TRBV5-1 and TRBJ1-1; D might be TRBD1 (6 bases). Trimming removed 0 bases from V and 3 bases from J, with 9 bases in between. Germline lookup yields CDR1 SGHRS and CDR2 YFSETQ. The CDR3 runs to 14 residues. The CDR3 sequence is CASSLDRDYTEAFF. The CDR3, as DNA: TGCGCCAGCAGCTTGGACAGGGACTACACTGAAGCTTTCTTT.

The gene calls are TRBV5-6 and TRBJ2-3, with TRBD2 matching over 8 bases. The CDR3 spans 17 residues. Germline assignment: CDR1 SGHDT and CDR2 YYEEEE. Trimming removed 0 bases from V and 2 bases from J; junction bases left unmatched: 8. The CDR3, as DNA: TGTGCCAGCAGCTTGGGTACTAGCGGAGCTTACACAGATACGCAGTATTTT. Translating gives CASSLGTSGAYTDTQYF.

The V call is TRBV11-2, the J call TRBJ2-5, with D possibly TRBD2 on 5 matching bases. Per germline, CDR1 SGHAT and CDR2 FQNNGV. The CDR3 sequence is 14 residues long. Deletions cut 0 bases from V and 5 bases from J, with 10 bases between. The CDR3 spells CASSLDQPGETQYF. In DNA, the CDR3 is TGTGCCAGCAGCTTAGATCAACCGGGGGAGACCCAGTACTTC.

V is TRBV3-1 and J is TRBJ2-7, with unresolved D. This CDR3 contains 12 residues. Per the germline V gene, CDR1 is LGHDT and CDR2 is YNNKEL (reference sequence). Between the trimmed V and J ends, which lost 6 bases and 6 bases, there was a span of 12 bases. The CDR3 sequence is CASSLPLGEQYF. CDR3 sequence (DNA): TGTGCCAGCAGTCTTCCTCTTGGCGAGCAGTACTTC.

The genes are TRBV5-6 and TRBJ2-7; D remains ambiguous. The CDR3 covers 12 residues. Germline V gene data show CDR1 as SGHDT and CDR2 as YYEEEE. The V end was cut by 4 bases, the J end by 5 bases, with 10 bases between. This CDR3 is CASSASSHEQYF. The CDR3 DNA reads TGTGCCAGCAGCGCATCATCCCACGAGCAGTACTTC.

The chain is built from TRBV9 and TRBJ1-1; D is perhaps TRBD1 (6 bases). Germline values: CDR1 SGDLS, CDR2 YYNGEE. The CDR3 is made up of 15 amino acids. V dropped 3 bases and J dropped 9 bases, with 21 bases sitting between them. CDR3 in amino acids: CASSEGTWDKRQAFF. The CDR3 nucleotides read TGTGCCAGCAGCGAGGGGACCTGGGACAAACGTCAAGCTTTCTTT.

The chain combines TRBV5-4 with TRBJ1-2; D remains ambiguous. V lost 0 bases and J lost 8, with 11 bases in between. The CDR3 spans 13 residues. Germline-derived CDR1 and CDR2 are SGHNT and YYREEE (reference sequence). CDR3 region: CASSLGLSPGYTF. The CDR3 DNA reads TGTGCCAGCAGCTTGGGTCTGAGTCCGGGCTACACCTTC.

The rearrangement links TRBV18 to TRBJ1-2; D is perhaps TRBD1 (5 bases). The CDR3 extends over 15 amino acids. Trimming removed 8 bases at V and 5 bases at J, with 21 bases between. Germline assignment: CDR1 KGHSH and CDR2 LQKENI. The CDR3 loop reads CASQISRDGAYGYTF. The CDR3 region has the DNA TGTGCCAGCCAGATATCCCGGGACGGAGCTTATGGCTACACCTTC.

CDR3 sequence: CASSYHGQGVSETQYF. The CDR3 DNA reads as TGTGCCAGCAGCTACCATGGACAGGGGGTTTCAGAGACCCAGTACTTC. The chain employs TRBV6-6 and TRBJ2-5; 10 positions agree with TRBD1. J was trimmed by 4 bases and V by 6 bases; bases with no gene match: 11. The CDR3 has 16 amino acids. Germline-derived CDR1 and CDR2 are MNHNY and SVGAGI (reference sequence).

This sequence joins TRBV27 and TRBJ2-1; TRBD2 is a possible D gene (6 bases). Germline V gives CDR1 MNHEY, CDR2 SMNVEV (reference sequence). Trimming took 4 bases from V and 3 from J, leaving 7 bases between them. The CDR3 is made up of 13 amino acids. The CDR3 sequence: CASSSGVYNEQFF. DNA for the CDR3: TGTGCCAGCAGTTCGGGGGTCTACAATGAGCAGTTCTTC.

V is TRBV3-1 and J is TRBJ2-6, with D possibly TRBD2 on 5 matching bases. CDR3 length: 18 amino acids. The V end lost 3 bases, the J end lost 0 bases, and 15 bases lay between the germline ends. Germline values: CDR1 LGHDT, CDR2 YNNKEL (reference sequence). The CDR3 bases are TGTGCCAGCAGCCACGATACCGGAGGAAACTCTGGGGCCAACGTCCTGACTTTC. Amino acids: CASSHDTGGNSGANVLTF.

DNA for the CDR3: TGTGCCACCAGTCAGACAGGGCCCTACGAGCAGTACTTC. It encodes CATSQTGPYEQYF. The V gene is TRBV24-1, the J gene TRBJ2-7; 7 bases fit TRBD1. V dropped 6 bases and J dropped 2; count of bases not matched to a gene: 3. Germline values: CDR1 KGHDR, CDR2 SFDVKD. The CDR3 is made up of 13 amino acids.

The chain combines TRBV25-1 with TRBJ1-5, with a tentative D call TRBD1 (5 bases). The CDR3 length is 13 residues. Germline lookup yields CDR1 MGHDK and CDR2 SYGVNS. Trimming shortened V by 2 bases and J by 11 bases, and 13 bases separated the two germline ends. The CDR3 here is CASSETGGVAQHF. CDR3 in DNA: TGTGCCAGCAGTGAAACGGGGGGAGTAGCCCAGCATTTT.

The CDR3 loop is CASSPGGSLTGELFF. CDR3 DNA: TGTGCCAGCTCACCGGGCGGATCCCTCACCGGGGAGCTGTTTTTT. The chain carries TRBV18 and TRBJ2-2; no firm D call. The CDR3 is 15 amino acids. Germline loops: CDR1 KGHSH, CDR2 LQKENI. The V end was cut by 3 bases, the J end by 4 bases, with 12 bases between.

The chain employs TRBV25-1 and TRBJ2-7; D is unresolved. The V gene's germline CDR1 is MGHDK and CDR2 SYGVNS. The CDR3 is made up of 11 amino acids. V dropped 7 bases and J dropped 6 bases, with 10 bases sitting between them. Here the CDR3 DNA reads TGTGCCAGCAAGTTAGGCAGCGAGCAGTACTTC. Translated, it gives CASKLGSEQYF.

The rearrangement links TRBV6-2 or TRBV6-3 to TRBJ2-3; D call uncertain. The germline V gene has CDR1 MNHEY and CDR2 SVGEGT. The CDR3 runs 11 residues. Trimming shortened V by 5 bases and J by 2 bases, and 2 bases separated the two germline ends. The CDR3 loop reads CASSITDTQYF. CDR3 sequence (DNA): TGTGCCAGCAGTATCACAGATACGCAGTATTTT.

V gene TRBV2 combines with J gene TRBJ2-7; no clear D. The CDR3 loop spans 15 amino acids. V was shortened by 8 bases and J by 0 bases, with 17 bases between the two germline ends. CDR1 is SNHLY, CDR2 FYNNEI, per germline. The CDR3 sequence is CASGATVTLSYEQYF. The CDR3 DNA sequence: TGTGCCAGCGGAGCAACAGTTACCCTCTCCTACGAGCAGTACTTC.

The chain is built from TRBV24-1 and TRBJ1-2; 8 bases match TRBD1. The CDR3 is 16 amino acids. The V segment lost 4 bases and the J segment 7 bases; nucleotides outside the gene matches: 13. Looked up from germline, CDR1 is KGHDR and CDR2 is SFDVKD. CDR3 sequence (DNA): TGTGCCACCAGTGACGCAGGACAGGGCCTGTTCTCTGGCTACACCTTC. Encoded protein: CATSDAGQGLFSGYTF.

The chain has TRBV29-1 and TRBJ2-1; D gene uncertain. The V gene's germline CDR1 is SQVTM and CDR2 ANQGSEA. The CDR3 has 14 residues. V dropped 2 bases and J dropped 8 bases, with 16 bases sitting between them. CDR3 protein: CSVERAPAGDEQFF. The CDR3 bases are TGCAGCGTTGAACGGGCCCCGGCCGGCGATGAGCAGTTCTTC.